These T cell receptor beta chains were read from a single sample in a study of T cells in tuberculosis. Sequenced by immunoSEQ multiplex PCR; TCRdb stores in-frame clones only, minus some. The sample consists of tens of thousands of clones, nearly 95% of them appearing once. The sample consisted of PBMCs, taken at tuberculosis diagnosis. These receptors were taken from an adult with tuberculosis. Both conserved end residues are part of each CDR3. Fields, in order: CDR3 length, D gene, clone size, J gene, V gene, CDR3 protein, CDR3 DNA. The D gene is left open where the match is weak. Clone size is given for some rows only: seen once, a few or many times, or a class if the clone is expanded.

15	TRBD2	NA	TRBJ2-2	TRBV2	CASSVAGGNTGELFF	TGTGCCAGCAGCGTAGCGGGAGGGAACACCGGGGAGCTGTTTTTT
13	NA	NA	TRBJ1-2	TRBV27	CASSHQGNYGYTF	TGTGCCAGCAGTCACCAGGGGAACTATGGCTACACCTTC
14	TRBD1	NA	TRBJ1-2	TRBV30	CAWSVGQGSGGYTF	TGTGCCTGGAGTGTAGGACAGGGCAGCGGTGGCTACACCTTC
12	NA	NA	TRBJ2-4	TRBV27	CASGGAKNIQYF	TGTGCCAGCGGGGGGGCCAAAAACATTCAGTACTTC
15	TRBD2	NA	TRBJ2-7	TRBV4-3	CASSLSGGSSYEQYF	TGCGCCAGCAGCTTAAGCGGGGGGAGCTCCTACGAGCAGTACTTC
13	NA	NA	TRBJ1-1	TRBV19	CASSMRENTEAFF	TGTGCCAGTAGTATGAGGGAAAACACTGAAGCTTTCTTT
12	NA	NA	TRBJ1-2	TRBV30	CAWSVPAGGYTF	TGTGCCTGGAGTGTACCCGCGGGTGGCTACACCTTC
14	TRBD2	medium-sized	TRBJ2-7	TRBV19	CASSPLADPYEQYF	TGTGCCAGTAGTCCCCTAGCGGACCCCTACGAGCAGTACTTC
14	TRBD1	NA	TRBJ1-4	TRBV10-2	CASREGQGNEKLFF	TGCGCCAGCAGGGAGGGACAGGGGAATGAAAAACTGTTTTTT
13	NA	NA	TRBJ1-1	TRBV19	CASDKGVDTEAFF	TGTGCCAGTGATAAAGGGGTTGACACTGAAGCTTTCTTT
15	NA	NA	TRBJ2-3	TRBV30	CAWSPRGRSTDTQYF	TGTGCCTGGAGTCCACGCGGCCGGAGCACAGATACGCAGTATTTT
15	NA	NA	TRBJ2-3	TRBV28	CASSLTGSSTDTQYF	TGTGCCAGCAGTCTCACGGGTTCTAGCACAGATACGCAGTATTTT
17	TRBD2	NA	TRBJ2-7	TRBV13	CASSLVQGLAGSYEQYF	TGTGCCAGCAGCTTAGTCCAGGGACTAGCGGGCTCCTACGAGCAGTACTTC
14	NA	NA	TRBJ1-2	TRBV19	CASSIGQSNYGYTF	TGTGCCAGTAGTATCGGACAGTCCAACTATGGCTACACCTTC
11	NA	NA	TRBJ2-7	TRBV6-1	CAIEASYEQYF	TGTGCCATCGAAGCCTCCTACGAGCAGTACTTC
14	NA	NA	TRBJ2-5	TRBV2	CASKAARLSETQYF	TGTGCCAGCAAAGCGGCGAGGTTGTCGGAGACCCAGTACTTC
13	NA	NA	TRBJ1-2	TRBV10-3	CAISESGDYGYTF	TGTGCCATCAGTGAGTCGGGAGACTATGGCTACACCTTC
13	NA	NA	TRBJ2-7	TRBV19	CASSPFGSYEQYF	TGTGCCAGTAGTCCCTTCGGTTCCTACGAGCAGTACTTC
13	NA	NA	TRBJ1-1	TRBV5-6	CASSFSMNTEAFF	TGTGCCAGCAGCTTCAGTATGAACACTGAAGCTTTCTTT
13	TRBD2	NA	TRBJ2-1	TRBV30	CAWSSLANNEQFF	TGTGCCTGGAGCTCACTAGCGAACAATGAGCAGTTCTTC
11	NA	NA	TRBJ2-7	TRBV18	CASSPRYEQYF	TGTGCCAGCTCACCGCGTTACGAGCAGTACTTC
14	TRBD2	NA	TRBJ2-5	TRBV10-3	CAIGTSGRGETQYF	TGTGCCATCGGGACTAGCGGGAGGGGGGAGACCCAGTACTTC
13	NA	NA	TRBJ2-2	TRBV21-1	CAREEGGSGELFF	TGTGCCAGGGAGGAGGGAGGCAGCGGGGAGCTGTTTTTT
15	TRBD2	NA	TRBJ2-5	TRBV6-6	CASSLTGLAQETQYF	TGTGCCAGCAGCCTAACCGGACTAGCGCAAGAGACCCAGTACTTC
14	NA	NA	TRBJ2-7	TRBV7-6	CASSLGETGYEQYF	TGTGCCAGCAGCCTAGGAGAGACGGGCTACGAGCAGTACTTC
16	TRBD2	NA	TRBJ2-1	TRBV4-2	CASSQGGTSGDNEQFF	TGTGCCAGCAGCCAGGGGGGGACTAGCGGTGACAATGAGCAGTTCTTC
15	NA	once	TRBJ2-3	TRBV7-9	CASSLAVHGGDTQYF	TGTGCCAGCAGCTTAGCTGTACACGGGGGAGATACGCAGTATTTT
16	NA	NA	TRBJ2-1	TRBV30	CALRPLTASSYNEQFF	TGTGCCTTGCGCCCTTTGACTGCTAGCTCCTACAATGAGCAGTTCTTC
12	TRBD1	NA	TRBJ2-7	TRBV7-6	CASSLTGYEQYF	TGTGCCAGCAGCCTGACAGGGTACGAGCAGTACTTC
14	NA	NA	TRBJ1-2	TRBV6-1	CATTQGRLGYGYTF	TGTGCCACCACACAGGGAAGATTAGGATATGGCTACACCTTC
12	NA	NA	TRBJ1-2	TRBV6-5	CATMGPGEGYTF	TGTGCCACTATGGGGCCAGGGGAGGGCTACACCTTC
17	TRBD2	NA	TRBJ2-3	TRBV9	CASSGTSGRAFTDTQYF	TGTGCCAGCAGCGGTACTAGCGGGAGGGCCTTTACAGATACGCAGTATTTT
16	NA	NA	TRBJ1-4	TRBV29-1	CSPCSPVGAFNGKLFF	TGCAGCCCCTGTAGCCCAGTAGGGGCCTTTAATGGAAAACTGTTTTTT
15	TRBD1	once	TRBJ2-1	TRBV10-1	CASSMSGTGGREQFF	TGCGCCAGCAGTATGTCCGGGACAGGGGGCCGTGAGCAGTTCTTC
14	TRBD1	NA	TRBJ1-2	TRBV10-3	CAISRGQASGGYTF	TGTGCCATCAGTAGGGGACAGGCCTCTGGTGGCTACACCTTC
13	NA	once	TRBJ1-5	TRBV4-1	CASSQAGHQPQHF	TGCGCCAGCAGCCAGGCAGGCCATCAGCCCCAGCATTTT
13	TRBD1	NA	TRBJ2-7	TRBV30	CAWSRQGRYEQYF	TGTGCCTGGAGTCGACAGGGGCGATACGAGCAGTACTTC
13	TRBD2	NA	TRBJ2-1	TRBV2	CASSVRREGEQFF	TGTGCCAGCAGCGTACGCAGGGAGGGGGAGCAGTTCTTC
16	NA	NA	TRBJ1-6	TRBV7-9	CASSHRTGGTGSPLHF	TGTGCCAGCAGCCACCGGACCGGGGGGACGGGGTCACCCCTCCACTTT
17	NA	NA	TRBJ1-5	TRBV19	CASSIQSRPQVGQPQHF	TGTGCCAGTAGTATCCAAAGCAGGCCCCAAGTTGGGCAGCCCCAGCATTTT
15	NA	NA	TRBJ2-1	TRBV9	CASSVGVAVSYEQFF	TGTGCCAGCAGCGTAGGAGTAGCCGTCAGCTATGAGCAGTTCTTC
14	TRBD2	NA	TRBJ2-1	TRBV2	CASGGSVIYNEQFF	TGTGCCAGCGGCGGGAGTGTTATTTACAATGAGCAGTTCTTC
14	NA	once	TRBJ1-1	TRBV7-9	CASSWKGGAREAFF	TGTGCCAGCAGCTGGAAGGGGGGGGCCCGTGAAGCTTTCTTT
16	TRBD2	NA	TRBJ2-3	TRBV5-1	CASSLAGGALTDTQYF	TGCGCCAGCAGCTTGGCGGGGGGTGCCCTAACTGATACGCAGTATTTT
14	TRBD2	NA	TRBJ2-4	TRBV6-6	CASGEGLAKNIQYF	TGTGCCAGCGGGGAGGGGTTAGCCAAAAACATTCAGTACTTC
15	TRBD2	NA	TRBJ2-3	TRBV7-2	CASSRSGGGTDTQYF	TGTGCCAGCAGTCGCTCCGGGGGGGGCACAGATACGCAGTATTTT
15	TRBD2	NA	TRBJ2-7	TRBV18	CASSPGTSSAYEQYF	TGTGCCAGCTCACCTGGGACTAGCAGCGCCTACGAGCAGTACTTC
13	TRBD1	NA	TRBJ2-1	TRBV19	CATQDRGSKSQFF	TGTGCGACCCAGGACAGGGGTTCTAAGTCCCAGTTCTTC
16	TRBD2	NA	TRBJ2-1	TRBV28	CASSTSRLASRVEQFF	TGTGCCAGCAGTACGAGTAGACTAGCCTCGCGAGTTGAGCAGTTCTTC
20	TRBD2	once	TRBJ2-3	TRBV13	CASSSVAGGSRRDRTDTQYF	TGTGCCAGCAGCTCGGTAGCGGGAGGATCAAGGAGGGATCGCACAGATACGCAGTATTTT
19	NA	NA	TRBJ2-7	TRBV12-2	CASRLNGTTMGSRPYEQYF	TGTGCAAGTCGCTTAAACGGAACGACAATGGGCTCTCGTCCCTACGAGCAGTACTTC
13	NA	NA	TRBJ1-1	TRBV5-4	CASSFGGNTEAFF	TGTGCCAGCAGCTTTGGCGGGAACACTGAAGCTTTCTTT
18	TRBD2	few	TRBJ2-7	TRBV7-2	CASSLAPCTLAGRCEQYF	TGTGCCAGCAGCTTAGCCCCGTGTACACTAGCGGGACGATGCGAGCAGTACTTC
18	NA	few	TRBJ2-5	TRBV5-5	CASSLAWRVLTKEETQYF	TGTGCCAGCAGCTTGGCTTGGAGGGTCTTAACTAAGGAGGAGACCCAGTACTTC
12	NA	NA	TRBJ1-1	TRBV7-9	CASGGSRAEAFF	TGTGCCAGCGGGGGGAGTAGGGCTGAAGCTTTCTTT